This T cell receptor (beta chain) was identified during a study of T cell repertoires in cytomegalovirus infection. As for the study in general: Recently identified HLA-C-restricted CMV epitopes were used, and well-studied HLA-B-restricted CMV epitopes were used as well. In public TCR beta signatures, there were indications of both CMV infection and matching HLA type.

V lost 9 bases, J lost 2 bases, and 4 bases stayed unmatched. The CDR3 runs 13 residues. Looked up from germline, CDR1 is SNHLY and CDR2 is FYNNEI. Via MiXCR, TCRdb re-called the reads, giving one row per CDR3 protein. The table shows approximately 910,000 distinct CDR3 sequences, with around 30% occurring only once. On this clonotype itself: What it binds is unknown.

Study outcomes and limitations: The ex vivo response was dominated by HLA-C-restricted CMV-specific TCR beta clonotypes. Summed frequency of public TCR beta families distinguished CMV carriers with the relevant HLA.

This clonotype originated in a human donor in good health (CMV status not recorded). Some clones in this sample may be carry-over from other donors' samples. The source material was cultured CD8+ T cells from PBMCs, sampled from culture after CMV antigen stimulation. The V and J genes are TRBV2 and TRBJ1-5, with 7 bases that match TRBD1. CDR3 DNA sequence: TGTGCCAGTATACAGGGGCGCAATCAGCCCCAGCATTTT. Translating gives CASIQGRNQPQHF.